This T cell receptor beta chain was captured by sequencing in a study of shared clonotypes between healthy human individuals (TCRdb year 2020). A note on the overall study: The cohort comprised two women and a few men aged 18 to 49 years. Per donor, three plates each were used for CD4 naive and CD4 memory, two for CD8 naive, and one for CD8 memory. To estimate repertoire size and how much clonotype sharing occurs between individuals, the study deeply sequenced the blood TCR repertoires of about five healthy adults. To increase sequencing depth and limit assay-specific biases, different laboratories used diverse techniques to prepare libraries and sequence TCR repertoires. Per donor, leukapheresis produced somewhere between about 0.8 and 9.5 billion PBMCs.

The paper's findings and limits, for the study overall: Rarefaction of sorted-subset datasets indicated incomplete sequencing despite the large sequencing depth. Compared with non-shared clonotypes, the clonotypes found in all four sorted-subset donors had higher generation probabilities. Sampling was limited to blood, and TCR repertoires in tissue likely differ from TCR repertoires in blood. Naive subsets generally had larger estimated clonotype richness than memory subsets did. Because the study included only a small number of donors, the genetic and exposure-history diversity represented was limited. Based on pairwise subsampling, the degree of clonotype sharing among donors was expected to be affected by sequencing depth. Across a few donors, approximately 5% of naive CD4, approximately 3.6% of naive CD8, 2.3% of memory CD4, and 0.4% of memory CD8 clonotypes were shared.

The donors were healthy, HIV-negative adults with no recently reported acute infections or vaccinations. All donors were Caucasian adults living in Nashville, Tennessee, USA. CD4+ T cells were enriched by magnetic negative selection, after which naive cells were positively selected on CD45RA and the negative fraction was taken as the memory subset. Blood was collected by leukapheresis, and PBMCs were isolated by Ficoll-Histopaque density gradient centrifugation and then cryopreserved in liquid nitrogen vapor phase. Analytical flow cytometry was used to check the purity and quantity of each magnetically sorted T cell population. Each sorted fraction had its genomic DNA isolated and then quantified by UV absorbance on a Nanodrop 2000c. Using the deep immunoSEQ assay, multiplex PCR amplified TCR CDR3 regions from genomic DNA. Extracted genomic DNA from each cell subset was distributed evenly across all wells of several immunoSEQ 96-well plates, and each plate was treated as a replicate. For sorted subsets, each replicate PCR was loaded with about 0.2 ug genomic DNA, equivalent to 32,000 or so T cell genomes. Purified libraries were measured with a Qubit 3.0 fluorometer, size-checked on a Bioanalyzer 2100, and measured again with the KAPA Library Quantification kit. Every immunoSEQ 96-well plate was sequenced on a separate single-read 150-cycle Illumina NextSeq 550 flow cell. The authors processed their data as follows. Because the immunoSEQ output included only junctional sequences and no quality scores, the filtering could not be the same as the filtering used for full-length reads. Sequences were annotated with PyIR, a Python wrapper for IgBLAST v1.9, using IMGT germline references to assign V/J genes and CDR3. Reads were removed for weak V/J assignments (E-value above 1e-6), missing CDR3, stop codons, out-of-frame junctions, or ambiguous translated residues. V3J clonotypes were defined by identical inferred V gene, J gene, and CDR3 amino acid sequence. To compute the percentage overlap between repertoires, the number of shared unique clonotypes was divided by the size of the smaller repertoire. Richness of each repertoire was evaluated using RTK rarefaction, the Chao1 estimator, and Recon v2.1 estimates of unobserved clonotypes. Generation probabilities for all TCRbeta clonotypes obtained by the gDNA method from a handful of donors were computed using OLGA. Drawn from immuneACCESS, this table holds only the in-frame rearrangements with V and J called that TCRdb kept. Clones are partly lost; checked studies trace under half to an unresolved V gene and leave the rest unexplained. V, J and clone size are taken as reported in that table, and D and trimming were inferred from the DNA itself. This sample lists around 2.5 million clones; approximately 93% were detected once. The ten top clones hold more than 0.35% of the sample.

CDR3 length: 13 amino acids, cysteine to phenylalanine. The CDR3 DNA has 39 bases and is translated from base 1. V was cut back by 7 bases and J by 2 bases, leaving a gap of 11 bases between them. Based on the germline V gene (reference sequence), the CDR1 and CDR2 sequences are MNHEY and SMNVEV. A word on this clone: Its antigen is unknown. Within one base of it there is no much larger clone, and no base qualities were kept.

The V and J genes are TRBV27 and TRBJ1-2; D gene: possibly TRBD1, on 5 matching bases. Sequencing was performed on naive CD4+ T cells from PBMCs. The cell subset or site label on this specimen signifies: CD45RA+ positively selected. This clonotype originated in a young man in good health. Some clones in this sample may be carry-over from other donors' samples. The nucleotide sequence is given as TGTGCCAGCATGAGAGCAGGGAACTATGGCTACACCTTC. Its protein is CASMRAGNYGYTF.